This TCR beta chain was profiled in a study of response to subunit inactivated influenza vaccine. Whole-study results and caveats: Authors suggested each seasonal influenza vaccination recruits few new T cells.

Trimming cost V 6 bases and J 3 bases; bases outside gene matches: 11. Germline V gives CDR1 SGHRS, CDR2 YFSETQ. The CDR3 is 15 residues long. Concerning this clonotype itself: The antigen remains undetermined.

MiXCR, applied by TCRdb to the RT-PCR reads, yields one record per CDR3 protein. The repertoire has approximately 520,000 distinct CDR3 sequences, 25% of them found once; the top ten carry less than 2.5%. This TCR came from a man in his fifties or sixties who received an inactivated influenza vaccine. Sequencing was performed on CD4+ T cells sorted from PBMCs, taken more than 4 days after vaccination. This chain joins TRBV5-1 and TRBJ2-7; 8 bases fit TRBD1. Here the CDR3 DNA reads TGCGCCAGCACCCTCGGACAGGGTGGAGGCTACGAGCAGTACTTC. Translating gives CASTLGQGGGYEQYF.